These T cell receptor beta chains were read from a single sample in a study of chemoradiotherapy in HPV16-positive cancers. Measured with immunoSEQ multiplex PCR; TCRdb has only the in-frame clones, and not every one. Here the sample spans about 68,000 clones, about nine tenths being singletons. The sample here was blood, taken from a patient who underwent chemoradiotherapy. The receptors shown here come from a human donor with HPV-associated anogenital cancer. Each CDR3 is given with its conserved first and last residue. The D gene is left open where the match is weak. The size of a clone is reported for some rows only, either as once, few or many, or as a class for expanded clones.

CDR3aa | CDR3nt | abundance | d_gene | j_gene | v_gene
CASRRSGTEYGYTF | TGTGCCAGCAGAAGGTCGGGGACAGAGTATGGCTACACCTTC | - | TRBD1 | TRBJ1-2 | TRBV6-4
CASSSKRGALYEQYF | TGTGCCAGCAGTTCTAAGCGGGGGGCGCTCTACGAGCAGTACTTC | - | TRBD2 | TRBJ2-7 | TRBV27
CASSVSFDQPQHF | TGTGCCAGCAGTGTGAGCTTTGATCAGCCCCAGCATTTT | few | - | TRBJ1-5 | TRBV6-1
CASSQQRKSSGNTIYF | TGTGCCAGCAGCCAGCAGCGGAAGAGCTCTGGAAACACCATATATTTT | - | - | TRBJ1-3 | TRBV14
CAILQGTEAFF | TGTGCCATCCTACAGGGGACTGAAGCTTTCTTT | - | TRBD1 | TRBJ1-1 | TRBV19
CASSEGWGHTNEKLFF | TGTGCCAGCAGTGAAGGTTGGGGACACACTAATGAAAAACTGTTTTTT | - | - | TRBJ1-4 | TRBV6-1
CASSLLGADYGYTF | TGCGCCAGCAGCTTGTTAGGGGCCGACTATGGCTACACCTTC | - | - | TRBJ1-2 | TRBV5-1
CASSQYSPRTGTGSSYEQYF | TGCGCCAGCAGCCAATATTCGCCGCGGACCGGGACAGGATCTTCCTACGAGCAGTACTTC | - | TRBD1 | TRBJ2-7 | TRBV4-1
CASSWTSGGSYNEQFF | TGTGCCAGCAGTTGGACTAGCGGGGGGTCTTACAATGAGCAGTTCTTC | - | TRBD2 | TRBJ2-1 | TRBV27
CASSVGTNEKLFF | TGTGCCAGCAGCGTGGGTACTAATGAAAAACTGTTTTTT | - | - | TRBJ1-4 | TRBV9
CASSLGLRTEAFF | TGTGCCAGCAGCTTAGGCTTGAGGACTGAAGCTTTCTTT | - | - | TRBJ1-1 | TRBV7-9
CAINPSGVGTEAFF | TGTGCCATCAACCCCTCGGGGGTTGGCACTGAAGCTTTCTTT | once | - | TRBJ1-1 | TRBV10-3
CARSKRASGRATYNEQFF | TGTGCCAGAAGCAAAAGGGCTAGCGGGAGGGCAACCTACAATGAGCAGTTCTTC | - | TRBD2 | TRBJ2-1 | TRBV5-3
CASSIRGLGTEAFF | TGTGCCAGCAGCATCCGGGGCCTGGGCACTGAAGCTTTCTTT | - | - | TRBJ1-1 | TRBV5-8
CASSSGTGSNTEAFF | TGCGCCAGCAGCTCGGGGACAGGGTCGAACACTGAAGCTTTCTTT | - | TRBD1 | TRBJ1-1 | TRBV5-1
CAWSLRGFGGNTIYF | TGTGCCTGGAGTCTCCGAGGGTTTGGGGGGAACACCATATATTTT | - | - | TRBJ1-3 | TRBV30
CASSQGVAKNIQYF | TGTGCCAGCAGCCAGGGGGTAGCCAAAAACATTCAGTACTTC | - | - | TRBJ2-4 | TRBV4-2
CASSSRIPSGRRGGELFF | TGTGCCAGCAGCTCCCGTATCCCTAGCGGGAGACGGGGCGGGGAGCTGTTTTTT | once | TRBD2 | TRBJ2-2 | TRBV7-6
CASSYSRGQTYEQYF | TGTGCCAGCAGTTACTCGAGGGGACAGACCTACGAGCAGTACTTC | - | TRBD1 | TRBJ2-7 | TRBV6-5
CASSRGQGEGYTF | TGTGCCAGCTCACGAGGACAGGGTGAGGGCTACACCTTC | - | TRBD1 | TRBJ1-2 | TRBV18
CASSGTGGLVTEAFF | TGTGCCAGCAGTGGGACAGGGGGACTGGTTACTGAAGCTTTCTTT | - | TRBD1 | TRBJ1-1 | TRBV28
CASSSMASPLHF | TGTGCCAGCAGCTCTATGGCTTCACCCCTCCACTTT | few | - | TRBJ1-6 | TRBV14
CAISASARWDGYTF | TGTGCCATCTCGGCATCTGCACGGTGGGATGGCTACACCTTC | medium-sized | - | TRBJ1-2 | TRBV10-3
CASSLRPGQGAAPSYEQYF | TGTGCCAGCAGTTTACGGCCGGGACAGGGGGCGGCCCCCTCCTACGAGCAGTACTTC | - | TRBD1 | TRBJ2-7 | TRBV28
CSVSQHRYNEQFF | TGCAGCGTTTCCCAGCACCGATACAATGAGCAGTTCTTC | - | - | TRBJ2-1 | TRBV29-1
CASSHEQGLGAEQYF | TGTGCCAGCAGTCATGAACAGGGTTTAGGGGCCGAGCAGTACTTC | - | - | TRBJ2-7 | TRBV6-5